These 24 T cell receptor beta chains were sequenced from one sample in a study of T cell responses to AZD1222 COVID-19 vaccine. Sequencing used immunoSEQ multiplex PCR; TCRdb keeps in-frame clones, though not all of them. The repertoire holds roughly 150,000 clones, with just under 95% as singletons. The specimen was peripheral blood, collected on day 0 of AZD1222 vaccination. The receptors derive from an adult in good health.

The chain joins TRBV15 to TRBJ1-4; D is uncertain. This CDR3 has 15 residues. Germline V gene lookup returns CDR1 LNHNV and CDR2 YYDKDF (reference sequence). V shed 2 bases and J shed 8 bases, with 15 bases lying between them. The CDR3 spells CATSRYSGEAEKLFF. The CDR3 region has the DNA TGTGCCACCAGCAGATACTCGGGAGAGGCGGAAAAACTGTTTTTT. The entire variable domain, with the rest obtained from reference TRBV15 and TRBJ1-4, is as follows: DAMVIQNPRYQVTQFGKPVTLSCSQTLNHNVMYWYQQKSSQAPKLLFHYYDKDFNNEADTPDNFQSRRPNTSFCFLDIRSPGLGDTAMYLCATSRYSGEAEKLFFGSGTQLSVL.

The chain joins TRBV18 to TRBJ1-2; D might be TRBD1 (6 bases). CDR3 size: 17 residues. With 2 bases removed from V and 4 bases from J, the gap between germline ends came to 20 bases. The germline CDR1 and CDR2 sequences are KGHSH and LQKENI. Written as DNA, the CDR3 is TGTGCCAGCTCACCATTAGCAGGGACATCAACCCTCTATGGCTACACCTTC. Translating gives CASSPLAGTSTLYGYTF.

The V call is TRBV24-1, the J call TRBJ2-7; D is uncertain. The germline V gene encodes CDR1 KGHDR and CDR2 SFDVKD. The ends were cut back, 2 bases at V and 1 base at J, with 8 bases in the middle. This CDR3 has 14 amino acids. CDR3: CATSDSPDSYEQYF. CDR3 sequence (DNA): TGTGCCACCAGTGATTCTCCGGATTCCTACGAGCAGTACTTC.

This clone was observed a handful of times. This sequence joins TRBV10-3 and TRBJ1-2, with TRBD1 matching 7 bases. V was pared by 4 bases and J by 6 bases, with 2 bases of the junction left unmatched. This CDR3 contains 12 residues. CDR1 is ENHRY, CDR2 SYGVKD, per germline. The CDR3 here is CAISATGDGYTF. The CDR3 DNA reads as TGTGCCATCAGTGCCACAGGGGATGGCTACACCTTC.

In its sample, this clone was seen many times. The chain links TRBV4-2 to TRBJ2-5, with D maybe TRBD2 (7 bases). Trimming removed 0 bases from V and 5 bases from J, with 13 bases in between. The CDR3 extends over 15 amino acids. Looked up from germline, CDR1 is LGHNA and CDR2 is YNFKEQ. The CDR3 DNA reads as TGTGCCAGCAGCCAAGAATTACAGGGAGGGGAGACCCAGTACTTC. Protein sequence: CASSQELQGGETQYF.

This chain links TRBV27 with TRBJ2-7, with a tentative D call TRBD1 (6 bases). Germline loops: CDR1 MNHEY, CDR2 SMNVEV (reference sequence). This CDR3 has 17 amino acids. Trimming removed 6 bases at V and 5 bases at J, with 26 bases between. CDR3 sequence reads: CASSLVPPSTGINEQYF. CDR3 nucleotide sequence: TGTGCCAGCAGCCTTGTCCCCCCCTCCACAGGGATAAACGAGCAGTACTTC.

This rearrangement joins TRBV6-4 to TRBJ2-1; D is uncertain. The CDR3 is 13 amino acids. The germline CDR1 and CDR2 sequences are MRHNA and SNTAGT. The germline V and J ends were trimmed by 2 bases and 8 bases, with 10 bases remaining between them. Here the CDR3 reads CASSDRSGHEQFF. As DNA, the CDR3 is TGTGCCAGCAGTGACCGGAGTGGACATGAGCAGTTCTTC.

The chain recombines TRBV2 with TRBJ2-7; D possibly corresponds to TRBD2 (7 bases). CDR3 length: 14 amino acids. Trimming cost V 4 bases and J 2 bases, with 12 bases left between them. Germline V gene sequence: CDR1 SNHLY, CDR2 FYNNEI. CDR3 loop: CASSAGGSPYEQYF. In DNA form, the CDR3 reads TGTGCCAGCAGTGCGGGGGGCTCCCCCTACGAGCAGTACTTC.

The V call is TRBV12-2, the J call TRBJ2-6; TRBD1, the D gene given by the table, was not confirmed from the DNA. TRBV12-2 is a pseudogene locus. The CDR3 is 17 amino acids. CDR3 coding DNA: TGTGCAAGTCGCGTCCCGGGACAGATCTCTGGGGCCAACGTCCTGACTTTC. This translates into CASRVPGQISGANVLTF.

This chain joins TRBV30 and TRBJ1-2; no clear D gene. CDR1 is GTSNPN, CDR2 SVGIG, per germline (reference sequence). The CDR3 covers 14 residues. V dropped 1 base and J dropped 1 base, with 10 bases sitting between them. DNA for the CDR3: TGTGCCTGGAGTGGTCGGGATCATAACTATGGCTACACCTTC. Amino acid sequence: CAWSGRDHNYGYTF.

The gene calls are TRBV6-2 or TRBV6-3 and TRBJ2-1; 12 positions match TRBD2. This CDR3 comprises 16 residues. Unmatched junction bases numbered 11, after V lost 2 bases and J lost 12 bases. Germline V CDR1 and CDR2: MNHEY, SVGEGT. The CDR3 is CASSYATSGGFRGQFF. The CDR3 DNA reads TGTGCCAGCAGTTACGCCACTAGCGGGGGGTTCAGGGGGCAGTTCTTC.

The V and J genes are TRBV7-2 and TRBJ1-2; D is perhaps TRBD1 (6 bases). Germline V gene lookup returns CDR1 SGHTA and CDR2 FQGNSA. The CDR3 is 15 residues long. V was shortened by 3 bases and J by 4 bases, with 15 bases between the two germline ends. The CDR3: CASSLDRGAAYGYTF. The CDR3 nucleotides read TGTGCCAGCAGCTTGGACAGAGGGGCCGCCTATGGCTACACCTTC.

The chain couples TRBV4-1 to TRBJ1-1; 11 nucleotides match TRBD1. Germline V gives CDR1 MGHRA, CDR2 YSYEKL. The CDR3 sequence is 17 residues long. The V segment lost 6 bases and the J segment 6 bases; nucleotides outside the gene matches: 15. The CDR3 region is CASRNPGQGVPLPEAFF. CDR3 in DNA: TGCGCCAGCAGGAACCCGGGACAGGGGGTCCCACTACCTGAAGCTTTCTTT.

The J gene is TRBJ2-1, the V gene TRBV5-6, with D hard to call. There are 15 residues in the CDR3. The germline CDR1 and CDR2 sequences are SGHDT and YYEEEE. Trimming removed 0 bases from V and 0 bases from J, with 7 bases in between. The CDR3 region is CASSLAQSSYNEQFF. The CDR3 bases are TGTGCCAGCAGCTTGGCACAGAGCTCCTACAATGAGCAGTTCTTC.

The V call is TRBV6-5, the J call TRBJ2-5; possibly TRBD2 for D (7 bases). Trimming pared 7 bases from V and 2 bases from J, leaving 17 bases between. The CDR3 spans 15 residues. Germline values: CDR1 MNHEY, CDR2 SVGAGI. CDR3 nucleotide sequence: TGTGCCAGCAATTCCGGCGGGGGCTATCAAGAGACCCAGTACTTC. Translating it yields CASNSGGGYQETQYF.

V gene TRBV4-1 combines with J gene TRBJ2-7; a possible D gene is TRBD2 (5 bases). Trimming stripped 0 bases from V and 4 bases from J, with 16 bases between. From germline, CDR1 is MGHRA and CDR2 YSYEKL. The CDR3 covers 16 residues. CDR3: CASSQDNRRQSYEQYF. CDR3 sequence (DNA): TGCGCCAGCAGCCAAGATAATAGGAGGCAGTCTTACGAGCAGTACTTC.

The rearrangement joins TRBV4-1 to TRBJ1-2, with D uncertain. Germline V gene lookup returns CDR1 MGHRA and CDR2 YSYEKL. V was pared by 1 base and J by 4 bases, with 7 bases between. This CDR3 spans 13 amino acids. As DNA, the CDR3 is TGCGCCAGCAGCCAAGGGCCCCGCTATGGCTACACCTTC. This translates into CASSQGPRYGYTF.

The table lists this clone with a count of one. V gene TRBV5-6 combines with J gene TRBJ1-6; possibly TRBD1 for D (5 bases). CDR3 length: 14 amino acids. Trimming took off 1 base at V and 9 bases at J, with 11 bases between the two ends. The germline V gene has CDR1 SGHDT and CDR2 YYEEEE. CDR3 loop: CASSLRGVSSPLHF. CDR3 in DNA: TGTGCCAGCAGCTTGAGGGGAGTAAGTTCACCCCTCCACTTT.

The CDR3, as DNA: TGCACCAGCAGCCAACTCGGCGAGGGGCGTAGCTCCTACAATGAGCAGTTCTTC. Amino acid sequence: CTSSQLGEGRSSYNEQFF. This rearrangement joins TRBV1 to TRBJ2-1. TRBV1 counts as a pseudogene. CDR3 length equals 18 residues.

This chain uses TRBV25-1 with TRBJ1-5; unclear D gene. The CDR3 runs 12 residues. The V gene's germline CDR1 is MGHDK and CDR2 SYGVNS. Trimming took off 6 bases at V and 5 bases at J, with 8 bases between the two ends. CDR3 bases: TGTGCCAGCAGAGTCGGGGATCAGCCCCAGCATTTT. Encoded protein: CASRVGDQPQHF.

DNA of the CDR3: TGTGCCAGCTCACCGCCTAGCGGGAGCGGGAACAATGAGCAGTTCTTC. Translated, it gives CASSPPSGSGNNEQFF. The chain is built from TRBV18 and TRBJ2-1, with TRBD2 matching over 10 bases. Germline CDR1 reads KGHSH; CDR2 reads LQKENI. CDR3 size: 16 residues. The trim removed 3 bases at V and 5 bases at J, leaving 7 bases unmatched.

This clone was recorded only once. The chain couples TRBV4-1 to TRBJ2-3, with a tentative D call TRBD2 (5 bases). This CDR3 region has 14 residues. The germline CDR1 and CDR2 sequences are MGHRA and YSYEKL. With 6 bases removed from V and 2 bases from J, the gap between germline ends came to 12 bases. The DNA for the CDR3 is TGCGCCAGCAGTCCTAGGAGGAACACAGATACGCAGTATTTT. This encodes CASSPRRNTDTQYF.

The rearrangement uses TRBV27 and TRBJ2-7; D is perhaps TRBD1 or TRBD2 (6 bases each). The germline gives CDR1 MNHEY, CDR2 SMNVEV (reference sequence). This CDR3 is built from 14 residues. V lost 2 bases and J lost 6, with 14 bases in between. The CDR3 spells CASSLIRGLGEQYF. CDR3 nucleotide sequence: TGTGCCAGCAGTTTAATCCGGGGGCTAGGCGAGCAGTACTTC.

The CDR3 DNA sequence: TGCGCCAGCAGCCAAGATCAGGGCTTGAGCAATCAGCCCCAGCATTTT. Encoded protein: CASSQDQGLSNQPQHF. This chain joins TRBV4-1 and TRBJ1-5; maybe TRBD1 (5 bases). CDR1 is MGHRA, CDR2 YSYEKL, per germline. This CDR3 region has 16 residues. The V end was cut by 0 bases, the J end by 1 base, with 10 bases between.